This T cell receptor beta chain was retrieved from a study of spatial heterogeneity in lung cancer. Time point indicated: sample taken at primary tumor resection. Unsorted whole RNA from tumor, nontumor lung or frozen PBMC underwent sequencing. TCRdb redid the calling of the 5' RACE reads with MiXCR, one entry per CDR3 protein. The profile shows 50,000 or so distinct CDR3 sequences, about 10% of them singletons. This clonotype appeared many times. Germline V gives CDR1 LGHNT, CDR2 FRNRAP. The V and J ends lost 3 bases and 9 bases respectively, with 18 bases between them. This CDR3 comprises 16 residues.

This clonotype was obtained from a female donor with early-stage non-small cell lung cancer. The V gene is TRBV12-5, the J gene TRBJ1-6; D is unclear. The sequencing used PBMCs, collected at surgery. The CDR3 nucleotides are TGTGCTAGTGGTTTTTATGTGCCCCGCAAGGGTTCACCCCTCCACTTT. It translates to CASGFYVPRKGSPLHF. The full variable domain, in which reference TRBV12-5 and TRBJ1-6 provide the parts outside the CDR3, is DARVTQTPRHKVTEMGQEVTMRCQPILGHNTVFWYRQTMMQGLELLAYFRNRAPLDDSGMPKDRFSAEMPDATLATLKIQPSEPRDSAVYFCASGFYVPRKGSPLHFGNGTRLTVT.